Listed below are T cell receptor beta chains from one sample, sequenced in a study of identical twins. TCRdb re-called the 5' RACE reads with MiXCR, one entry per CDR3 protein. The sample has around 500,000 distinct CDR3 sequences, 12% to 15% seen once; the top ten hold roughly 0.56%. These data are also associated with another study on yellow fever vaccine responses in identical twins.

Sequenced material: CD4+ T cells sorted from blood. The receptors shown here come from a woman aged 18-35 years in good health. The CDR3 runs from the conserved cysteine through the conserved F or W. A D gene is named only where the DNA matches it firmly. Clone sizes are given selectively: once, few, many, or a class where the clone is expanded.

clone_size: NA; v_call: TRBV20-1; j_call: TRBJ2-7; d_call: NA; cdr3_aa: CSASRVGTYEQYF; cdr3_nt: TGCAGTGCTAGCAGGGTCGGAACCTACGAGCAGTACTTC
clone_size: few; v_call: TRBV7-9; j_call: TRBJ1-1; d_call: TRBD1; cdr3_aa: CASSSGTGLNTEAFF; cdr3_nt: TGTGCCAGCAGCTCCGGGACAGGGCTGAACACTGAAGCTTTCTTT
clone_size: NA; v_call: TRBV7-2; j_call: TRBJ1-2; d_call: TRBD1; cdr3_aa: CASSSWDRSNYGYTF; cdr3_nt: TGTGCCAGCAGCTCGTGGGACAGATCTAACTATGGCTACACCTTC
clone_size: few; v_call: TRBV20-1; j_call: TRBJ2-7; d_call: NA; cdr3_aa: CGLRLDAYEQYF; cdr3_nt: TGCGGTCTCAGACTGGATGCCTACGAGCAGTACTTC
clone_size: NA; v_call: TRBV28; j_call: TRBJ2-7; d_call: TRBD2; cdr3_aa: CASSPGTSRRYEQYF; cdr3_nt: TGTGCCAGCAGTCCCGGGACTAGCCGGCGTTACGAGCAGTACTTC
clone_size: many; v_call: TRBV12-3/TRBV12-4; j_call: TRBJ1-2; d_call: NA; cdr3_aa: CASSLWGSGYTF; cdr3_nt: TGTGCCAGCAGTTTGTGGGGTAGTGGCTACACCTTC
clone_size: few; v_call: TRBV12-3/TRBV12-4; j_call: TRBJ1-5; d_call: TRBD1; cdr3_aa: CASSLGQGGSNQPQHF; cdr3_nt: TGTGCCAGCAGTTTAGGACAGGGAGGTAGCAATCAGCCCCAGCATTTT
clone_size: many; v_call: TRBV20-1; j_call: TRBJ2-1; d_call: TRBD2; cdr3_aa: CSARSWTSGSINNEQFF; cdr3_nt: TGCAGTGCTAGATCATGGACTAGCGGGAGTATTAACAATGAGCAGTTCTTC
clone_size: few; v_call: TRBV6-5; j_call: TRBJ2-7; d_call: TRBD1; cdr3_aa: CASSYNRDRGHEQYF; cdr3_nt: TGTGCCAGCAGTTACAACCGGGACAGGGGGCATGAGCAGTACTTC
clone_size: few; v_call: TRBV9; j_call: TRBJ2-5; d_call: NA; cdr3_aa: CASSASGSGETQYF; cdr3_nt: TGTGCCAGCAGCGCGTCTGGATCAGGGGAGACCCAGTACTTC
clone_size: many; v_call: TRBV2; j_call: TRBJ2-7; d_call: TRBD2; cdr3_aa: CASSERLAGDEQYF; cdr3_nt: TGTGCCAGCAGTGAACGCCTAGCGGGGGACGAGCAGTACTTC
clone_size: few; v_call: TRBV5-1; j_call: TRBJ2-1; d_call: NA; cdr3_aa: CASSLVMGNEQFF; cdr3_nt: TGCGCCAGCAGCTTGGTGATGGGCAATGAGCAGTTCTTC
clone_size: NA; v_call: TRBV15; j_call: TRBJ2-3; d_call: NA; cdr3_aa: CATSRDWGSTDTQYF; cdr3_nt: TGTGCCACCAGCAGAGATTGGGGTAGCACAGATACGCAGTATTTT
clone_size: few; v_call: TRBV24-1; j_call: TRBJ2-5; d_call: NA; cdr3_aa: CATSDTPRETQYF; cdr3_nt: TGTGCCACCAGTGATACTCCCCGGGAGACCCAGTACTTC
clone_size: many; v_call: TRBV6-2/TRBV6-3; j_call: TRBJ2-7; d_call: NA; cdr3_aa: CASSRLNGYEQYF; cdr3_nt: TGTGCCAGCAGTCGACTTAATGGCTACGAGCAGTACTTC
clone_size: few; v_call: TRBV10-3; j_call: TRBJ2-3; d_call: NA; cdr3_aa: CAISESRADTQYF; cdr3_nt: TGTGCCATCAGTGAGTCGAGGGCAGATACGCAGTATTTT
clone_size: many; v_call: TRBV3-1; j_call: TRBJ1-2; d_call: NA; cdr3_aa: CASSLVGNYGYTF; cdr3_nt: TGTGCCAGCAGCCTAGTGGGGAACTATGGCTACACCTTC
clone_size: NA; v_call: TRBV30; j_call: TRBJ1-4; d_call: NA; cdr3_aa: CAWSVPGGGNEKLFF; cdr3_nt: TGTGCCTGGAGTGTACCGGGGGGCGGCAATGAAAAACTGTTTTTT
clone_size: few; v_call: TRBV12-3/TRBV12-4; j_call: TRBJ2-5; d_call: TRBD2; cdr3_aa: CASSPLAGVGETQYF; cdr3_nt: TGTGCCAGCAGCCCTCTAGCGGGAGTTGGAGAGACCCAGTACTTC
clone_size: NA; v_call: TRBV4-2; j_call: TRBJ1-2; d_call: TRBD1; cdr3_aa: CASSQLDRGGSGYTF; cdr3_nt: TGTGCCAGCAGCCAACTAGACAGGGGTGGCTCTGGCTACACCTTC
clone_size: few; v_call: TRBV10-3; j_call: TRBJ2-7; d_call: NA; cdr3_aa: CAISESGTYEQYF; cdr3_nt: TGTGCCATCAGTGAGTCGGGAACCTACGAGCAGTACTTC
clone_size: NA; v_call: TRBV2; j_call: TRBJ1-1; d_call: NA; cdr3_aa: CASSERVTEAFF; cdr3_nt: TGTGCCAGCAGTGAAAGGGTCACTGAAGCTTTCTTT
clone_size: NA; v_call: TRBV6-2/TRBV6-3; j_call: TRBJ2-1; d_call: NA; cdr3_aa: CASSDASLGYNEQFF; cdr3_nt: TGTGCCAGCAGCGACGCCAGCCTGGGTTACAATGAGCAGTTCTTC
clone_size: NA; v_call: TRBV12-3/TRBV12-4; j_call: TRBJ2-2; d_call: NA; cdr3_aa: CASRWGRAAGELFF; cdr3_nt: TGTGCCAGCAGATGGGGCAGGGCGGCAGGGGAGCTGTTTTTT
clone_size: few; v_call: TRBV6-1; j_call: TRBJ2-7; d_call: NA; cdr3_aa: CASSPMVGENYEQYF; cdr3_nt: TGTGCCAGCAGTCCGATGGTGGGAGAGAACTACGAGCAGTACTTC
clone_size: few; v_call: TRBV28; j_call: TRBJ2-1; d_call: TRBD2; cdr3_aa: CASSVAGVSDDEQFF; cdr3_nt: TGTGCCAGCAGTGTAGCGGGAGTTTCGGATGATGAGCAGTTCTTC
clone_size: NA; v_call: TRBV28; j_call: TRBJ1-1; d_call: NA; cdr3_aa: CASTIGTNTEAFF; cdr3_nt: TGTGCCAGCACGATAGGGACGAACACTGAAGCTTTCTTT
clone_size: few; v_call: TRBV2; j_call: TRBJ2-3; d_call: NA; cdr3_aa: CASSDFGRGTDTQYF; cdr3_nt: TGTGCCAGCAGTGACTTTGGCAGGGGAACAGATACGCAGTATTTT